These 10 T cell receptor beta chains were all obtained from the same sample, sequenced in a study of shared clonotypes between healthy human individuals. Sequenced by immunoSEQ multiplex PCR; TCRdb stores in-frame clones only, minus some. This table holds some 2 million clones, 90% to 95% found once. Sequenced sample: naive CD4+ T cells sorted from blood. The subset was: CD45RA+ positively selected. The receptor set was obtained from a man aged 18 to 29 in good health.

J is TRBJ2-7 and V is TRBV27; TRBD1 aligns across 10 bases. The J segment lost 3 bases and the V segment lost 5 bases, leaving 7 bases of the junction unmatched. CDR1 and CDR2 from the germline V gene are MNHEY and SMNVEV (reference sequence). The CDR3 sequence is 15 residues long. CDR3 in DNA: TGTGCCAGCAGTCCCTGGACAGGGGGGTACTACGAGCAGTACTTC. Its translation is CASSPWTGGYYEQYF.

To note about this clone: This could be a read error, since a much larger clone is one nucleotide away. The chain joins TRBV4-2 to TRBJ1-4, with D possibly being TRBD1 (6 bases). The CDR3 runs to 18 residues. Germline CDR1 reads LGHNA; CDR2 reads YNFKEQ. The CDR3 sequence: CASSRKNSGDATNEKLVF. CDR3 in DNA: TGTGCCAGCAGCCGGAAGAACTCAGGGGATGCAACTAATGAAAAACTGGTTTTT.

V and J are TRBV28 and TRBJ1-1; the D gene is possibly TRBD1 (6 bases). V was pared by 8 bases and J by 3 bases, with 19 bases between. The CDR3 is made up of 15 amino acids. Looked up from germline, CDR1 is MDHEN and CDR2 is SYDVKM. The CDR3 region has the DNA TGTGCCAGCTCCCTCCCGGCAGGGGATGACACTGAAGCTTTCTTT. Protein sequence: CASSLPAGDDTEAFF.

The chain links TRBV19 to TRBJ1-4, with 7 bases matching TRBD1. CDR1 and CDR2 from the germline V gene are LNHDA and SQIVND (reference sequence). J was trimmed by 2 bases and V by 5 bases; bases with no gene match: 5. The CDR3 length is 15 residues. The CDR3: CASSVGGSTNEKLFF. The CDR3 DNA reads TGTGCCAGTAGTGTAGGGGGCTCGACTAATGAAAAACTGTTTTTT. Full variable domain (remainder filled in from reference TRBV19 and TRBJ1-4): DGGITQSPKYLFRKEGQNVTLSCEQNLNHDAMYWYRQDPGQGLRLIYYSQIVNDFQKGDIAEGYSVSREKKESFPLTVTSAQKNPTAFYLCASSVGGSTNEKLFFGSGTQLSVL.

The gene calls are TRBV5-1 and TRBJ2-5; tentative D call: TRBD2 (6 bases). The germline CDR1 and CDR2 sequences are SGHRS and YFSETQ. The CDR3 totals 14 residues. V was pared by 7 bases and J by 5 bases, with 18 bases between. Here the CDR3 DNA reads TGCGCCAGCCGCGACCCGGGAGTCGAGGAGACCCAGTACTTC. Protein product: CASRDPGVEETQYF.

In the case of this clone: One end of the junction is discordant with germline, which a read error may explain. V and J are TRBV7-7 and TRBJ2-5; TRBD1 agrees at 7 bases. The CDR3 sequence is 13 residues long. Looked up from germline, CDR1 is SSHAT and CDR2 is FNYEAQ (reference sequence). Here the CDR3 reads CASSQGQIETQYF. The CDR3 coding sequence is TGTGCTAGCAGTCAGGGACAGATCGAGACCCAGTACTTC.

The V and J genes are TRBV6-6 and TRBJ1-1, with D possibly being TRBD1 (5 bases). V lost 5 bases and J lost 1, with 11 bases in between. CDR3 length: 14 amino acids. In germline, CDR1 is MNHNY, CDR2 SVGAGI (reference sequence). The CDR3 is CASSTRGQNTEAFF. In nucleotides, the CDR3 is TGTGCCAGCAGTACACGAGGACAGAACACTGAAGCTTTCTTT.

The V gene is TRBV18, the J gene TRBJ1-4; D may be TRBD1 (6 bases). CDR3 length: 16 residues. With 2 bases removed from V and 4 bases from J, the gap between germline ends came to 14 bases. Germline CDR1 is KGHSH and CDR2 is LQKENI. The CDR3 spells CASSPFSGERNEKLFF. In nucleotides, the CDR3 is TGTGCCAGCTCACCATTCTCAGGGGAGCGTAATGAAAAACTGTTTTTT.

This chain links TRBV2 with TRBJ1-2; 7 bases align to TRBD1. CDR1 and CDR2 (germline): SNHLY, FYNNEI. The V segment lost 6 bases and the J segment 1 base; nucleotides outside the gene matches: 5. This CDR3 has 14 amino acids. As DNA, the CDR3 is TGTGCCAGCAGGAAAGGACAGGTTAACTATGGCTACACCTTC. Translated, it gives CASRKGQVNYGYTF. Variable domain in full (rest from reference TRBV2 and TRBJ1-2): EPEVTQTPSHQVTQMGQEVILRCVPISNHLYFYWYRQILGQKVEFLVSFYNNEISEKSEIFDDQFSVERPDGSNFTLKIRSTKLEDSAMYFCASRKGQVNYGYTFGSGTRLTVV.

This chain joins TRBV6-5 and TRBJ1-5, with D perhaps matching TRBD1 (6 bases). The germline V gene has CDR1 MNHEY and CDR2 SVGAGI. The CDR3 runs 15 residues. Trimming shortened V by 6 bases and J by 1 base, and 13 bases separated the two germline ends. The CDR3 protein is CASSPRGTSNQPQHF. The CDR3 DNA sequence: TGTGCCAGCAGCCCCAGGGGAACAAGCAATCAGCCCCAGCATTTT.